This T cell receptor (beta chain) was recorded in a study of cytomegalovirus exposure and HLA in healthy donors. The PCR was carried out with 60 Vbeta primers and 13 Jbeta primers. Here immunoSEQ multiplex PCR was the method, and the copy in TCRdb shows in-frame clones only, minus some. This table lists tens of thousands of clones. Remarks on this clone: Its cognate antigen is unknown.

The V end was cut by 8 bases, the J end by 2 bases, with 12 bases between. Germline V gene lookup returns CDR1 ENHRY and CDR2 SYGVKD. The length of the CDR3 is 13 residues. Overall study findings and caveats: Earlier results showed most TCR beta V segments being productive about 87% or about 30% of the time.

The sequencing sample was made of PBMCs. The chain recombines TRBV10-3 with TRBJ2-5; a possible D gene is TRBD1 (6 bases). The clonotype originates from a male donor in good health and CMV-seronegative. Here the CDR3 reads CAIRTEGQETQYF. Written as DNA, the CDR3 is TGTGCCATCCGGACAGAGGGACAAGAGACCCAGTACTTC.